Listed below are T cell receptor beta chains from one sample, sequenced in a study of blood T cell repertoires in COVID-19. Clones were read by immunoSEQ multiplex PCR, and TCRdb kept only the in-frame ones, dropping some. The data contain approximately 390,000 clones, around 87% of them singletons. Sequenced material: PBMCs or T cells enriched from blood (not recorded which). These receptors were collected from a woman aged 45-65 years who had recovered from COVID-19. Both conserved end residues are part of each CDR3. A D gene is named only where the DNA matches it firmly. Clone size is not always given. Where it is, it says once, few, many or a class for expanded clones.

D gene | J gene | CDR3 length | V gene | clone size | CDR3 DNA | CDR3 protein
NA | TRBJ2-6 | 14 | TRBV19 | NA | TGTGCCAGTAGTGCCAGGGCTGGGGCCAACGTCCTGACTTTC | CASSARAGANVLTF
NA | TRBJ1-1 | 13 | TRBV12-5 | NA | TGTGCTAGTGGTGCCGATGGGAGGACTGAAGCTTTCTTT | CASGADGRTEAFF
NA | TRBJ2-7 | 14 | TRBV5-1 | NA | TGCGCCAGCAGCTTGATGGGCAGCTCCTACGAGCAGTACTTC | CASSLMGSSYEQYF
TRBD1 | TRBJ2-4 | 15 | TRBV14 | NA | TGTGCCAGCAGCCTACAGGGGTTGGGCAAAAACATTCAGTACTTC | CASSLQGLGKNIQYF
NA | TRBJ1-5 | 13 | TRBV7-9 | NA | TGTGCCAGCAGCTTAGAACAGGAAAGACCCCAGCATTTT | CASSLEQERPQHF
TRBD2 | TRBJ2-5 | 14 | TRBV7-3 | NA | TGTGCCAGCAGCTTAGCGGGGGGGCAAGAGACCCAGTACTTC | CASSLAGGQETQYF
NA | TRBJ1-2 | 13 | TRBV5-4 | NA | TGTGCCAGCAGCCAAGCAGGAGGGTATGGCTACACCTTC | CASSQAGGYGYTF
NA | TRBJ1-1 | 15 | TRBV7-3 | NA | TGTGCCAGCAGCTTGTATGGGGGGGAGAACACTGAAGCTTTCTTT | CASSLYGGENTEAFF
TRBD1 | TRBJ1-4 | 19 | TRBV7-6 | NA | TGTGCCAGCACAGCTTATCCCCGACAGGGGAGAAGGGCTAATGAAAAACTGTTTTTT | CASTAYPRQGRRANEKLFF
NA | TRBJ2-7 | 12 | TRBV5-3 | NA | TGTGCCAGAAGCAAGGACAATAGCGAGCAGTACTTC | CARSKDNSEQYF
TRBD2 | TRBJ2-5 | 13 | TRBV7-2 | NA | TGTGCCAGCAGCTTAAGCGGGGGGGAGACCCAGTACTTC | CASSLSGGETQYF
TRBD1 | TRBJ1-6 | 16 | TRBV15 | NA | TGTGCCACCAGCATGGGACAGAGCTCCTATAATTCACCCCTCCACTTT | CATSMGQSSYNSPLHF
NA | TRBJ1-6 | 15 | TRBV7-2 | NA | TGTGCCAGCAGCGCCGTTAGCTCCTATAATTCACCCCTCCACTTT | CASSAVSSYNSPLHF
NA | TRBJ1-1 | 13 | TRBV2 | NA | TGTGCCAGCAGTGCATTACAGGGTTCTGAAGCTTTCTTT | CASSALQGSEAFF
NA | TRBJ2-3 | 15 | TRBV27 | NA | TGTGCCAGCAGTTCCAGACTAGAGGGCACAGATACGCAGTATTTT | CASSSRLEGTDTQYF
NA | TRBJ1-1 | 16 | TRBV3-1/TRBV3-2 | NA | TGTGCCAGCACCCCCGCGGCGGGGTATGGGGAAACTGAAGCTTTCTTT | CASTPAAGYGETEAFF
NA | TRBJ1-1 | 15 | TRBV7-6 | once | TGTGCCAGCAGCCCCACGGGGGGGTCGATCACTGAAGCTTTCTTT | CASSPTGGSITEAFF
NA | TRBJ1-1 | 15 | TRBV6-1 | NA | TGTGCCAGCAGTGACCGATTCTGGCAGAACACTGAAGCTTTCTTT | CASSDRFWQNTEAFF
NA | TRBJ1-1 | 13 | TRBV29-1 | NA | TGCAGCGCCAACAACCCCGAGAACACTGAAGCTTTCTTT | CSANNPENTEAFF
TRBD1 | TRBJ1-2 | 14 | TRBV28 | NA | TGTGCCAGCAAAGGGAACAGGGGAATGGTCGGCTACACCTTC | CASKGNRGMVGYTF
NA | TRBJ1-2 | 13 | TRBV3-1/TRBV3-2 | NA | TGTGCCAGCAGCCAAGGGCAGGGCCATGGCTACACCTTC | CASSQGQGHGYTF
TRBD1 | TRBJ2-1 | 14 | TRBV2 | NA | TGTGCCAGCAGGGCCGGGACAGGGCAGGATGAGCAGTTCTTC | CASRAGTGQDEQFF
TRBD1 | TRBJ1-2 | 15 | TRBV5-1 | once | TGCGCCAGCAGCCCGGCCGGGACAGTGGACTATGGCTACACCTTC | CASSPAGTVDYGYTF